These 12 T cell receptor beta chains were sequenced from one sample in a study of blood T cell repertoires in COVID-19. The assay was immunoSEQ multiplex PCR, and TCRdb's table has in-frame clones only and misses some. This table holds 100,000 or so clones, more than 70% found once. Sequences were obtained from peripheral blood. The source is a woman aged 25 to 39 with acute or convalescent COVID-19.

V and J are TRBV5-1 and TRBJ2-1; TRBD2 is a possible D gene (5 bases). Germline V CDR1 and CDR2: SGHRS, YFSETQ. V was pared by 4 bases and J by 1 base, with 9 bases between. The length of the CDR3 is 14 residues. The chain's CDR3 is CASSRAESYNEQFF. Written as DNA, the CDR3 is TGCGCCAGCAGCCGAGCGGAGTCCTACAATGAGCAGTTCTTC.

The chain employs TRBV28 and TRBJ2-1, with 7 bases fitting TRBD1. The CDR3 is made up of 15 amino acids. CDR1 is MDHEN and CDR2 is SYDVKM in the germline V gene. The ends lost 5 bases at V and 1 base at J; junction bases unmatched: 5. The CDR3 nucleotides are TGTGCCAGCAGTCCGCGGACAGGTTCCTACAATGAGCAGTTCTTC. Translating it yields CASSPRTGSYNEQFF.

V is TRBV28 and J is TRBJ2-2; possibly TRBD2 for D (6 bases). This CDR3 spans 16 amino acids. V lost 7 bases to trimming and J lost 1 base, with 16 bases between them. The germline V gene has CDR1 MDHEN and CDR2 SYDVKM. The CDR3 DNA is TGTGCCAGCATCTCCCTGGACTACCGGAACACCGGGGAGCTGTTTTTT. It translates to CASISLDYRNTGELFF.

The gene calls are TRBV9 and TRBJ1-2; D perhaps matches TRBD1 (5 bases). Trimming took off 0 bases at V and 3 bases at J, with 6 bases between the two ends. This CDR3 has 13 amino acids. The germline V gene has CDR1 SGDLS and CDR2 YYNGEE. Here the CDR3 DNA reads TGTGCCAGCAGCGTAGAGGGGTACTATGGCTACACCTTC. Its translation: CASSVEGYYGYTF.

The genes are TRBV5-1 and TRBJ2-3; the D is unclear. With 0 bases removed from V and 0 bases from J, the gap between germline ends came to 8 bases. CDR1 and CDR2 (germline): SGHRS, YFSETQ. CDR3 size: 15 residues. The CDR3 is CASSLAVPSTDTQYF. DNA of the CDR3: TGCGCCAGCAGCTTGGCGGTTCCTAGCACAGATACGCAGTATTTT.

This clone appeared a few times. The CDR3 protein is CASSLQGANTEAFF. The CDR3 DNA reads as TGCGCCAGCAGCTTACAGGGGGCGAACACTGAAGCTTTCTTT. J is TRBJ1-1 and V is TRBV5-1; 9 bases match TRBD1. CDR1 is SGHRS and CDR2 is YFSETQ in the germline V gene. The CDR3 extends over 14 amino acids. Trimming cost V 2 bases and J 1 base; bases outside gene matches: 0.

In this sample, this clone turned up once. The V call is TRBV9, the J call TRBJ1-4; D is uncertain. Germline CDR1 and CDR2: SGDLS and YYNGEE. The CDR3 spans 15 residues. Trimming took 0 bases from V and 8 from J, leaving 14 bases between them. The CDR3 coding sequence is TGTGCCAGCAGCGTAGAGGGAGGGCAGAACGAAAAACTGTTTTTT. Residues: CASSVEGGQNEKLFF.

V is TRBV30 and J is TRBJ1-5; 8 bases fit TRBD1. Germline V gene lookup returns CDR1 GTSNPN and CDR2 SVGIG (reference sequence). The CDR3 runs 14 residues. V trimming: 4 bases; J trimming: 5 bases; junction bases outside the gene matches: 7. The CDR3 DNA sequence: TGTGCCTGGAATCCCGACAGGGGCGATCAGCCCCAGCATTTT. Protein product: CAWNPDRGDQPQHF.

This clone occurred a few times. The chain carries TRBV19 and TRBJ1-1; 8 positions agree with TRBD1. This CDR3 has 12 amino acids. Germline V CDR1 and CDR2: LNHDA, SQIVND (reference sequence). Trimming at V came to 11 bases and at J to 1 base, leaving 3 bases not matched to a gene. CDR3: CASGGRNTEAFF. The CDR3 region has the DNA TGTGCCTCAGGGGGCAGGAACACTGAAGCTTTCTTT.

J is TRBJ2-1 and V is TRBV11-3, with 10 bases fitting TRBD2. Unmatched junction bases numbered 6, after V lost 5 bases and J lost 5 bases. Germline V gene lookup returns CDR1 SGHNT and CDR2 YENEEA. The CDR3 length is 15 residues. CDR3 in amino acids: CASSQLGTSDNEQFF. The CDR3, as DNA: TGTGCCAGCAGCCAGTTAGGGACTAGCGACAATGAGCAGTTCTTC.

This clone appeared a few times. This chain connects TRBV28 to TRBJ1-4, with D possibly being TRBD1 (6 bases). This CDR3 contains 14 residues. In germline, CDR1 is MDHEN, CDR2 SYDVKM. Trimming pared 3 bases from V and 7 bases from J, leaving 12 bases between. This CDR3 reads CASSLKGGFEKLFF. The CDR3 bases are TGTGCCAGCAGTTTGAAGGGGGGGTTTGAAAAACTGTTTTTT.

The V gene is TRBV2, the J gene TRBJ1-1, with 9 bases lining up with TRBD1. Trimming removed 2 bases from V and 4 bases from J; junction bases left unmatched: 5. This CDR3 is 15 amino acids long. CDR1 is SNHLY, CDR2 FYNNEI, per germline. The CDR3 protein is CASSEQGQGGTEAFF. For the CDR3, the DNA is TGTGCCAGCAGTGAACAGGGACAGGGCGGCACTGAAGCTTTCTTT.